A selection of T cell receptor beta chains follows, all from one sample in a study of T cells in Graves' hyperthyroidism and ophthalmopathy. TCRdb reprocessed the multiplex PCR reads with MiXCR, giving one entry per CDR3 protein. The sample lists some 510,000 distinct CDR3 sequences; around 20% were seen once. Sequencing was performed on blood. Source of these receptors: a man aged 18-30 years with Graves' hyperthyroidism. CDR3s include the opening cysteine and the closing phenylalanine or tryptophan. The order of the fields is CDR3 DNA, CDR3 protein, CDR3 length, J gene, D gene, clone size, V gene. D genes are given only for firm matches. Only part of the rows carry a size: once, few, many, or a class if the clone is expanded.

TGCACCAGCAGCCCTCTAGGGGGACTGAACACTGAAGCTTTCTTT | CTSSPLGGLNTEAFF | 15 | TRBJ1-1 | NA | once | TRBV4-1
TGTGCCAGCAGCTCCTCAGACAGGGGGCACTACGAGCAGTACTTC | CASSSSDRGHYEQYF | 15 | TRBJ2-7 | TRBD1 | many | TRBV7-6
TGTGCCAGCAGCTCTTTAGAAGAGCAGTGCTTC | CASSSLEEQCF | 11 | TRBJ2-7 | NA | few | TRBV11-2
TGTGCCAGCAGCCGGACTAGCGGGGGGGGGACCCAGTACTTC | CASSRTSGGGTQYF | 14 | TRBJ2-5 | TRBD2 | many | TRBV6-2/TRBV6-3
TGTGCCAGCAGTTTGAGGACCCTCAAGGACGGGGAGCTGTTTTTT | CASSLRTLKDGELFF | 15 | TRBJ2-2 | NA | many | TRBV12-3/TRBV12-4
TGCAGTGCTAGAGATCCTCGACCTTCCAGCTCCTACGAGCAGTACTTC | CSARDPRPSSSYEQYF | 16 | TRBJ2-7 | NA | many | TRBV20-1
TGTGCCAGCAGTCGGACGGGGAATCAGCCCCAGCATTTT | CASSRTGNQPQHF | 13 | TRBJ1-5 | NA | many | TRBV6-6
TGCAGCGTTGGGCGGACAGCAAGAGGAGAGACCCAGTACTTC | CSVGRTARGETQYF | 14 | TRBJ2-5 | NA | many | TRBV29-1
TGCAGTGCTAGAAGGAGGAGGGATGACACCGGGGAGCTGTTTTTT | CSARRRRDDTGELFF | 15 | TRBJ2-2 | NA | many | TRBV20-1
TGTGCCAGCAGTTCACCCGACATCTCCTACGAGCAGTACTTC | CASSSPDISYEQYF | 14 | TRBJ2-7 | NA | many | TRBV12-3/TRBV12-4
TGTGCCAGCAGCACGCAGGTACTAGGGAAAAACATTCAGTACTTC | CASSTQVLGKNIQYF | 15 | TRBJ2-4 | NA | many | TRBV5-6
TGTGCCAGCAGCGTGGCCCCAGCCCGCAACTCTGGGGCCAACGTCCTGACTTTC | CASSVAPARNSGANVLTF | 18 | TRBJ2-6 | NA | NA | TRBV9
TGTGCCATCAGCCTAGGTAGTCCCTCTGGAAACACCATATATTTT | CAISLGSPSGNTIYF | 15 | TRBJ1-3 | NA | many | TRBV10-3
TGTGCCCTTCAGGGAGGCTACGAGCAGTACTTC | CALQGGYEQYF | 11 | TRBJ2-7 | NA | many | TRBV30
TGTGCCAGTAGTACGTCAGCTATGAACACTGAAGCTTTCTTT | CASSTSAMNTEAFF | 14 | TRBJ1-1 | NA | many | TRBV19
TGTGCCAGCAAAAGGACAGCTAACACTGAAGCTTTCTTT | CASKRTANTEAFF | 13 | TRBJ1-1 | NA | many | TRBV6-1
TGTGCCAGCAGGACGGACAGGGGGAGATCGGAGCAGTACTTC | CASRTDRGRSEQYF | 14 | TRBJ2-7 | TRBD1 | many | TRBV6-2/TRBV6-3
TGTGCCAGCAGGTCAGGGAGAGGTTCACCCCTCCACTTT | CASRSGRGSPLHF | 13 | TRBJ1-6 | NA | few | TRBV6-1
TGTGCCAGCAGGTCCAGACTGGGGGAAGCTTTCTTT | CASRSRLGEAFF | 12 | TRBJ1-1 | NA | many | TRBV12-3/TRBV12-4
TGCGCCAGCAGCTCGGGACTAGCGGGGGGTATTGGAGAGACCCAGTACTTC | CASSSGLAGGIGETQYF | 17 | TRBJ2-5 | TRBD2 | few | TRBV5-1
TGTGCCAGCAGTTTACGGGGGGGCCACACCGGGGAGCTGTTTTTT | CASSLRGGHTGELFF | 15 | TRBJ2-2 | TRBD2 | NA | TRBV27
TGTGCCAGCAGAGTACAGCTACGCGAAGAGACCCAGTACTTC | CASRVQLREETQYF | 14 | TRBJ2-5 | NA | many | TRBV6-1
TGTGCCAGCAGTAGCTCAGGGGACGCGCAGCCCCAGCATTTT | CASSSSGDAQPQHF | 14 | TRBJ1-5 | NA | many | TRBV12-3/TRBV12-4
TGTGCCAGCAGCTTTGCTAGCGGGAGTGGTTACGAGCAGTACTTC | CASSFASGSGYEQYF | 15 | TRBJ2-7 | TRBD2 | NA | TRBV7-2
TGTGCCAGCAGTGTACAGGGGGCGGACACTGAAGCTTTCTTT | CASSVQGADTEAFF | 14 | TRBJ1-1 | TRBD1 | NA | TRBV6-1
TGTGCCAGCCACGACCTCCTAGGAGAGACCCAGTACTTC | CASHDLLGETQYF | 13 | TRBJ2-5 | NA | NA | TRBV25-1
TGTGCCAGCAGGGATGAGGCAGAGCAACCTCCGGGAACCGGGGAGCTGTTTTTT | CASRDEAEQPPGTGELFF | 18 | TRBJ2-2 | NA | few | TRBV5-6
TGTGCCAGTGGGACGGACAGTCTATCCTACGAGCAGTACTTC | CASGTDSLSYEQYF | 14 | TRBJ2-7 | NA | few | TRBV19
TGTGCCAGCTCCGCTCCACTCAACCCGGGACGGGACTCCTACGAGCAGTACTTC | CASSAPLNPGRDSYEQYF | 18 | TRBJ2-7 | NA | NA | TRBV25-1
TGCAGTGCCGCCCCTAATTATAATTCACCCCTCCACTTT | CSAAPNYNSPLHF | 13 | TRBJ1-6 | NA | few | TRBV20-1
TGCGCCAGCAGCCAAGATCACGGTGGGAACTATGGCTACACCTTC | CASSQDHGGNYGYTF | 15 | TRBJ1-2 | NA | few | TRBV4-1
TGTGCTAGTGGTTTGGTAAAGGACGAGCAGTACTTC | CASGLVKDEQYF | 12 | TRBJ2-7 | NA | many | TRBV12-5
TGCAGCGTGGGATACGGGGGAATGAACACTGAAGCTTTCTTT | CSVGYGGMNTEAFF | 14 | TRBJ1-1 | NA | many | TRBV29-1
TGTGCCAGCAGCATTATACTAAGCACTGAAGCTTTCTTT | CASSIILSTEAFF | 13 | TRBJ1-1 | NA | many | TRBV13
TGCGCCAGCAGCCCGCTAGCGGGGGGGCCACAAGAGACCCAGTACTTC | CASSPLAGGPQETQYF | 16 | TRBJ2-5 | TRBD2 | many | TRBV5-1
TGTGCCAGCAGTCCCCGACCGGGCACCACGAACACTGAAGCTTTCTTT | CASSPRPGTTNTEAFF | 16 | TRBJ1-1 | NA | many | TRBV28
TGTGCCAGCAGTGAAGCACTAGCGGGGAGAAAGACCCAGTACTTC | CASSEALAGRKTQYF | 15 | TRBJ2-5 | TRBD2 | NA | TRBV6-1
TGTGCCAGCAGTTCCTCAGATATCCAAGAGACCCAGTACTTC | CASSSSDIQETQYF | 14 | TRBJ2-5 | NA | NA | TRBV27
TGTGCCAGTAGTATAGCGGGACACGGCAATCAGCCCCAGCATTTT | CASSIAGHGNQPQHF | 15 | TRBJ1-5 | NA | NA | TRBV19
TGTGCCAGCAGTTTATTCGGGGGATCTAACTATGGCTACACCTTC | CASSLFGGSNYGYTF | 15 | TRBJ1-2 | NA | many | TRBV27
TGTGCCAGCAGTCGACTAGCGGGGGTAACCCAAGAGACCCAGCACTTC | CASSRLAGVTQETQHF | 16 | TRBJ2-5 | TRBD2 | NA | TRBV6-1
TGTGCCAGCAGTGATCTGGGCTATGGCTACACCTTC | CASSDLGYGYTF | 12 | TRBJ1-2 | NA | many | TRBV6-1
TGTGCCAGCACCAGACAGATCTCCTACGAGCAGTACTTC | CASTRQISYEQYF | 13 | TRBJ2-7 | NA | NA | TRBV6-1
TGTGCCAGCAGTCCCTTCGGGACAGGGGTTAATCAGCCCCAGCATTTT | CASSPFGTGVNQPQHF | 16 | TRBJ1-5 | TRBD1 | many | TRBV28
TGTGCCAGCAGCGACCGACAGGGGAACACTGAAGCTTTCTTT | CASSDRQGNTEAFF | 14 | TRBJ1-1 | TRBD1 | NA | TRBV3-1
TGTGCCAGCAGTTCCCGGGACAAGACTTTCTCTGGAAACACCATATATTTT | CASSSRDKTFSGNTIYF | 17 | TRBJ1-3 | NA | NA | TRBV12-3/TRBV12-4
TGTGCCAGCAGTCGACAGTCTCGGAATCAGCCCCAGCATTTT | CASSRQSRNQPQHF | 14 | TRBJ1-5 | NA | many | TRBV6-1
TGTGCCATCAGTGAGGCTGGGACCGAACCCGGAGAGACCCAGTACTTC | CAISEAGTEPGETQYF | 16 | TRBJ2-5 | NA | NA | TRBV10-3
TGCGCCAGCAGCCAAACAGGGGTGCGGACTGAAGCTTTCTTT | CASSQTGVRTEAFF | 14 | TRBJ1-1 | TRBD1 | many | TRBV5-1
TGTGCCAGCAGTGTCTTGGGACAGGGGGCCTATGGCTACACCTTC | CASSVLGQGAYGYTF | 15 | TRBJ1-2 | TRBD1 | many | TRBV2
TGTGCCTGCATCAGCCGGGACGAAGCTTTCTTT | CACISRDEAFF | 11 | TRBJ1-1 | NA | many | TRBV30
TGTGCCAGCAGCCCCACAGAGGCCGGCACTGAAGCTTTCTTT | CASSPTEAGTEAFF | 14 | TRBJ1-1 | NA | many | TRBV11-3
TGCGCCAGCAGCCAAGCCGGGTCTGCCTACGAGCAGTACTTC | CASSQAGSAYEQYF | 14 | TRBJ2-7 | NA | many | TRBV4-3